What follows are 25 T cell receptor beta chains derived from one specimen sequenced in a study of cytomegalovirus exposure and HLA in healthy donors. Amplification used 60 Vbeta primers and 13 Jbeta primers. The method was immunoSEQ multiplex PCR; TCRdb's version includes in-frame clones alone and lacks a portion of them. The sample includes about 190,000 clones, approximately 81% seen only once; the top ten take around 4%. The sequenced sample consisted of PBMCs. The source of these receptors is a man in his fifties or sixties in good health and CMV-seronegative.

This sequence joins TRBV15 and TRBJ2-7; D perhaps matches TRBD2 (6 bases). The germline gives CDR1 LNHNV, CDR2 YYDKDF (reference sequence). The CDR3 is 13 amino acids. V was trimmed by 1 base and J by 4 bases, leaving 8 bases between them. The CDR3 region is CATSRVAGYEQYF. The CDR3 coding sequence is TGTGCCACCAGCAGAGTGGCGGGATACGAGCAGTACTTC. The whole variable domain, remainder taken from reference TRBV15 and TRBJ2-7, is DAMVIQNPRYQVTQFGKPVTLSCSQTLNHNVMYWYQQKSSQAPKLLFHYYDKDFNNEADTPDNFQSRRPNTSFCFLDIRSPGLGDTAMYLCATSRVAGYEQYFGPGTRLTVT.

The chain carries TRBV27 and TRBJ1-3; no firm D call. The ends were cut back, 5 bases at V and 0 bases at J, with 14 bases in the middle. The germline gives CDR1 MNHEY, CDR2 SMNVEV (reference sequence). This CDR3 contains 16 residues. CDR3: CASSPYGWSSGNTIYF. CDR3 DNA: TGTGCCAGCAGTCCCTACGGATGGAGCTCTGGAAACACCATATATTTT.

The CDR3 spells CASSSPEVRGYTF. The CDR3 DNA reads as TGTGCCAGCAGTTCGCCGGAGGTCCGTGGCTACACCTTC. The genes are TRBV6-5 and TRBJ1-2; no clear D. The V gene lost 4 bases and the J gene lost 7 bases, with 13 bases spanning the gap. The CDR3 is 13 residues long. Per the germline V gene, CDR1 is MNHEY and CDR2 is SVGAGI.

The V and J genes are TRBV9 and TRBJ2-4; the match to TRBD1 covers 8 bases. The CDR3 contains 16 residues. V lost 5 bases, J lost 3 bases, and 10 bases stayed unmatched. Germline CDR1 is SGDLS and CDR2 is YYNGEE. For the CDR3, the DNA is TGTGCCAGCAGTGGCTTTGCAGGGGGCAACAAAAACATTCAGTACTTC. Translation: CASSGFAGGNKNIQYF.

This sequence joins TRBV10-3 and TRBJ1-1; 8 bases are shared with TRBD1. Trimming removed 5 bases from V and 5 bases from J; junction bases left unmatched: 1. The CDR3 consists of 12 residues. In germline, CDR1 is ENHRY, CDR2 SYGVKD. The CDR3 reads CAISTGGTEAFF. CDR3 coding DNA: TGTGCCATCAGTACAGGGGGAACTGAAGCTTTCTTT.

The CDR3 DNA follows: TGTGCCAGCTCTCAACAGCTCGACACTGAAGCTTTCTTT. Its protein product is CASSQQLDTEAFF. This sequence joins TRBV18 and TRBJ1-1; D is unresolved. Germline-derived CDR1 and CDR2 are KGHSH and LQKENI. Trimming stripped 6 bases from V and 3 bases from J, with 11 bases between. The CDR3 runs to 13 residues.

The chain joins TRBV5-1 to TRBJ1-2, with D hard to call. V lost 2 bases to trimming and J lost 4 bases, with 12 bases between them. Looked up from germline, CDR1 is SGHRS and CDR2 is YFSETQ. The CDR3 consists of 14 residues. The CDR3 sequence: CASSFYAVSYGYTF. The CDR3 bases are TGCGCCAGCAGCTTTTACGCAGTCTCCTATGGCTACACCTTC.

V is TRBV5-1 and J is TRBJ1-1; possible D gene TRBD1, 6 bases. Trimming removed 1 base from V and 1 base from J, with 14 bases in between. Looked up from germline, CDR1 is SGHRS and CDR2 is YFSETQ. This CDR3 has 16 amino acids. CDR3 residues: CASSLRAGAQNTEAFF. CDR3 sequence (DNA): TGCGCCAGCAGCTTGAGGGCAGGGGCGCAGAACACTGAAGCTTTCTTT.

The chain carries TRBV7-9 and TRBJ1-1; D unclear. V was clipped by 2 bases and J by 5 bases, with 12 bases between them. Germline V lookup: CDR1 SEHNR, CDR2 FQNEAQ (reference sequence). This CDR3 has 14 residues. This chain's CDR3 is CASSLYEGLTEAFF. The CDR3 DNA is TGTGCCAGCAGCTTATATGAGGGTTTAACTGAAGCTTTCTTT. Full variable domain (missing parts from reference TRBV7-9 and TRBJ1-1): DTGVSQNPRHKITKRGQNVTFRCDPISEHNRLYWYRQTLGQGPEFLTYFQNEAQLEKSRLLSDRFSAERPKGSFSTLEIQRTEQGDSAMYLCASSLYEGLTEAFFGQGTRLTVV.

The chain combines TRBV7-2 with TRBJ1-1; D perhaps matches TRBD1 (6 bases). Germline V gene sequence: CDR1 SGHTA, CDR2 FQGNSA. The CDR3 has 15 residues. Trimming pared 2 bases from V and 1 base from J, leaving 11 bases between. This chain's CDR3 is CASSLFLTGNTEAFF. CDR3 DNA: TGTGCCAGCAGCTTATTCCTGACAGGGAACACTGAAGCTTTCTTT.

The chain employs TRBV7-9 and TRBJ2-1; possibly TRBD1 for D (6 bases). Germline loops: CDR1 SEHNR, CDR2 FQNEAQ (reference sequence). CDR3 length: 15 amino acids. The V and J ends lost 6 bases and 6 bases respectively, with 18 bases between them. CDR3 region: CASRPHREESNEQFF. The DNA of the CDR3 is TGTGCCAGCAGGCCTCACAGGGAAGAATCCAATGAGCAGTTCTTC. The complete variable domain, with remaining parts taken from reference TRBV7-9 and TRBJ2-1, reads DTGVSQNPRHKITKRGQNVTFRCDPISEHNRLYWYRQTLGQGPEFLTYFQNEAQLEKSRLLSDRFSAERPKGSFSTLEIQRTEQGDSAMYLCASRPHREESNEQFFGPGTRLTVL.

Only a few counts were recorded for this clone. The CDR3 is CASSGGYNQPQHF. The CDR3 nucleotides are TGTGCCAGCAGCGGGGGCTATAATCAGCCCCAGCATTTT. This chain connects TRBV5-8 to TRBJ1-5; the D gene is possibly TRBD1 (6 bases). The length of the CDR3 is 13 residues. CDR1 and CDR2 (germline): SGHTS, YDEGEE. Trimming took 4 bases from V and 4 from J, leaving 9 bases between them.

This chain uses TRBV18 with TRBJ1-4, with D hard to call. The V gene's germline CDR1 is KGHSH and CDR2 LQKENI. Trimming stripped 2 bases from V and 0 bases from J, with 7 bases between. The CDR3 runs to 15 residues. CDR3 region: CASSPRVATNEKLFF. CDR3 DNA: TGTGCCAGCTCACCAAGAGTTGCAACTAATGAAAAACTGTTTTTT.

This chain uses TRBV7-6 with TRBJ2-4; no clear D. The germline V gene encodes CDR1 SGHVS and CDR2 FNYEAQ. The CDR3 runs to 15 residues. Trimming stripped 0 bases from V and 5 bases from J, with 11 bases between. The CDR3 region has the DNA TGTGCCAGCAGCTTAGCGCCGGGTGCGGAAAACATTCAGTACTTC. The encoded protein is CASSLAPGAENIQYF.

V usage is TRBV6-5 and J usage is TRBJ1-4; weak D call: TRBD1 (5 bases). The V end was cut by 8 bases, the J end by 6 bases, with 13 bases between. In germline, CDR1 is MNHEY, CDR2 SVGAGI. The CDR3 is 13 amino acids. CDR3 nucleotides: TGTGCCAGCGGGGGGGGAGCCTATGAAAAACTGTTTTTT. Its translation is CASGGGAYEKLFF.

This clone was observed a few times. The chain joins TRBV27 to TRBJ1-5; D is unclear. The V gene lost 4 bases and the J gene lost 9 bases, with 16 bases spanning the gap. The CDR3 is 14 amino acids. Germline V gene lookup returns CDR1 MNHEY and CDR2 SMNVEV (reference sequence). The CDR3 protein is CASSYSEGYLPQHF. The CDR3 DNA is TGTGCCAGCAGTTACAGCGAGGGCTATTTGCCCCAGCATTTT.

The chain employs TRBV9 and TRBJ2-7, with D unclear. V was cut by 0 bases and J by 7 bases, with 11 bases left in between. There are 13 residues in the CDR3. From germline, CDR1 is SGDLS and CDR2 YYNGEE. The CDR3 here is CASSVVGSGEQYF. The DNA of the CDR3 is TGTGCCAGCAGCGTAGTCGGGTCTGGGGAGCAGTACTTC.

V is TRBV27 and J is TRBJ2-1; 12 bases fit TRBD2. The germline V gene has CDR1 MNHEY and CDR2 SMNVEV (reference sequence). The CDR3 spans 15 residues. V gave up 6 bases and J gave up 8 bases; unmatched junction bases: 8. The CDR3 loop reads CASSPWTSGVYEQFF. As DNA, the CDR3 is TGTGCCAGCAGCCCTTGGACTAGCGGGGTCTATGAGCAGTTCTTC.

The V and J genes are TRBV10-3 and TRBJ1-4, with 8 bases aligning to TRBD1. The CDR3 sequence is 15 residues long. The V gene's germline CDR1 is ENHRY and CDR2 SYGVKD. Trimming at V came to 4 bases and at J to 0 bases, leaving 1 base not matched to a gene. CDR3 region: CAISGQGPTNEKLFF. For the CDR3, the DNA is TGTGCCATCAGTGGACAGGGGCCAACTAATGAAAAACTGTTTTTT.

The V call is TRBV6-5, the J call TRBJ1-5; 12 positions agree with TRBD1. Germline V lookup: CDR1 MNHEY, CDR2 SVGAGI. With V trimmed by 0 bases and J by 7 bases, 4 bases remained unmatched. The CDR3 loop spans 16 amino acids. The CDR3 here is CASSYSGQGAQQPQHF. The CDR3 nucleotides are TGTGCCAGCAGTTACTCGGGACAGGGGGCACAGCAGCCCCAGCATTTT.

The chain employs TRBV6-4 and TRBJ1-3, with 8 bases aligning to TRBD1. J lost 4 bases, V lost 8 bases, and 4 bases had no gene match. In germline, CDR1 is MRHNA, CDR2 SNTAGT. The CDR3 spans 13 residues. The CDR3 coding sequence is TGTGCCAGCTACAGGGGGTACGGAAACACCATATATTTT. Amino acids: CASYRGYGNTIYF.

The J gene is TRBJ1-6, the V gene TRBV9, with no clear D. Germline CDR1 SGDLS, CDR2 YYNGEE. V was trimmed by 0 bases and J by 0 bases, leaving 13 bases between them. This CDR3 region has 18 residues. CDR3 protein: CASSVDIGGSSYNSPLHF. In nucleotides, the CDR3 is TGTGCCAGCAGCGTAGATATAGGCGGGAGCTCCTATAATTCACCCCTCCACTTT.

The V gene is TRBV14, the J gene TRBJ1-1; a weak D match, TRBD1 (6 bases). CDR1 is SGHDN, CDR2 FVKESK, per germline. Between the trimmed V and J ends, which lost 4 bases and 4 bases, there was a span of 13 bases. The CDR3 covers 14 residues. The CDR3 sequence is CASSRITGITEAFF. The CDR3 DNA follows: TGTGCCAGCAGCCGAATCACAGGGATCACTGAAGCTTTCTTT. Variable domain in full (rest from reference TRBV14 and TRBJ1-1): EAGVTQFPSHSVIEKGQTVTLRCDPISGHDNLYWYRRVMGKEIKFLLHFVKESKQDESGMPNNRFLAERTGGTYSTLKVQPAELEDSGVYFCASSRITGITEAFFGQGTRLTVV.

The J gene is TRBJ1-6, the V gene TRBV9; D is ambiguous. Germline lookup yields CDR1 SGDLS and CDR2 YYNGEE. V lost 3 bases, J lost 3 bases, and 7 bases lay in between. This CDR3 region has 14 residues. The CDR3 loop is CASSDDIYNSPLHF. The CDR3 DNA follows: TGTGCCAGCAGCGACGACATCTATAATTCACCCCTCCACTTT.

The sample holds one count of this clone. The V call is TRBV11-3, the J call TRBJ2-4, with 7 positions matching TRBD2. In germline, CDR1 is SGHNT, CDR2 YENEEA. V gave up 5 bases and J gave up 0 bases; unmatched junction bases: 7. The CDR3 has 16 residues. The CDR3 region is CASSPGGNVAKNIQYF. The CDR3 DNA sequence: TGTGCCAGCAGCCCGGGGGGTAATGTAGCCAAAAACATTCAGTACTTC.